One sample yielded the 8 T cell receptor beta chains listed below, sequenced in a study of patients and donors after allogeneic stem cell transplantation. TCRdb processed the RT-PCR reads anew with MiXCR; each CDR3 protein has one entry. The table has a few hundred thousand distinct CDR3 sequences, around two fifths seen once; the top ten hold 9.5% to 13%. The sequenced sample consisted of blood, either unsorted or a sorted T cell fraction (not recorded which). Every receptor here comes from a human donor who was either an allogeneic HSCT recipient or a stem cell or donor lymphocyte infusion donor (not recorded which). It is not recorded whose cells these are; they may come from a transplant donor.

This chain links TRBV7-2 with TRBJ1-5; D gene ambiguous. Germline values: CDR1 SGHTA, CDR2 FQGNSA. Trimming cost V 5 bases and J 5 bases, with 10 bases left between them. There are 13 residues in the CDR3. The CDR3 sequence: CASSPTVDQPQHF. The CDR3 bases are TGTGCCAGCAGCCCTACCGTGGATCAGCCCCAGCATTTT.

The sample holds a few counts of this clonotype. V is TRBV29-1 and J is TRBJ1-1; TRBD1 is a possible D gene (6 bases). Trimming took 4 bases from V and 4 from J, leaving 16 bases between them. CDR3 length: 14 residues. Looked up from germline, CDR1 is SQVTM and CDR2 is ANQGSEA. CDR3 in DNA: TGCAGCGTTGCTTTCGGGGGGGCGAGCACTGAAGCTTTCTTT. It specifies CSVAFGGASTEAFF.

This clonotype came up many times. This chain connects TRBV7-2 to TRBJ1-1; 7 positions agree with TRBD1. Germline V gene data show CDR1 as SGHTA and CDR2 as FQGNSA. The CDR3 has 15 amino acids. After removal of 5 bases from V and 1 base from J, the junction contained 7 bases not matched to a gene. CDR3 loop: CASSPWDSRNTEAFF. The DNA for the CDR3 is TGTGCCAGCAGCCCATGGGACAGTCGGAACACTGAAGCTTTCTTT.

The CDR3 DNA sequence: TGTGCCAGCCAGGGGGTGGATCAGCCCCAGCATTTT. It encodes CASQGVDQPQHF. The gene calls are TRBV25-1 and TRBJ1-5, with 7 bases identical to TRBD1. The CDR3 has 12 residues. J gave up 5 bases and V 8 bases, and 3 bases lay outside the gene matches. Germline V lookup: CDR1 MGHDK, CDR2 SYGVNS.

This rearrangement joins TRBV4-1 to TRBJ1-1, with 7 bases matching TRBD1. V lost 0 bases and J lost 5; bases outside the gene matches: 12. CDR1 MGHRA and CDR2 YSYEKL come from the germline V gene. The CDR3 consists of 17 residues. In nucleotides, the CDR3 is TGCGCCAGCAGCCAAGATCTTAATCGGGCAGGGGGAACTGAAGCTTTCTTT. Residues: CASSQDLNRAGGTEAFF.

The CDR3 nucleotides are TGTGCCAGCTCACCACCGAACAGGGCCCGGTACTATGGCTACACCTTC. Translated, it gives CASSPPNRARYYGYTF. The chain employs TRBV18 and TRBJ1-2; a possible D gene is TRBD1 (6 bases). Trimming shortened V by 0 bases and J by 3 bases, and 14 bases separated the two germline ends. This CDR3 contains 16 residues. Germline V gene data show CDR1 as KGHSH and CDR2 as LQKENI.

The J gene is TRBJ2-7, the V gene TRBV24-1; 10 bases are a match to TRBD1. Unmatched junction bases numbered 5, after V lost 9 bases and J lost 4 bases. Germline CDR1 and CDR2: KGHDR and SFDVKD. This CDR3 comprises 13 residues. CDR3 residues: CATRSGQGYEQYF. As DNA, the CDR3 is TGTGCCACCCGATCGGGACAGGGGTACGAGCAGTACTTC.

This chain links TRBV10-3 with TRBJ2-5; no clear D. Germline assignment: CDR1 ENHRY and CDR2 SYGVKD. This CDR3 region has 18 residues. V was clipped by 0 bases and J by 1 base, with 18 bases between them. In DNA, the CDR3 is TGTGCCATCAGTGAGTCTCGGGCTCCAATGCCCCTCCAAGAGACCCAGTACTTC. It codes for CAISESRAPMPLQETQYF.